The clone carrying this TCR beta chain was counted a few times. Its cognate antigen is unknown. The record originates from a study of monozygotic twins with cystic fibrosis. The protocol was immunoSEQ multiplex PCR, while the TCRdb copy is restricted to in-frame clones and leaves out a portion. The data contain 30,000 to 35,000 clones, 66% of them seen just once; the ten biggest clones take up 0.78%. Study-wide findings and caveats: Median Simpson clonality of approximately 0.0091 suggested naive T cells predominated. Monozygotic CF twins shared more identical nucleotide clonotypes than unrelated patients. V usage most resembled the co-twin in 13 of 16 pairs.

CDR3 length: 13 amino acids. Trimming removed 0 bases at V and 8 bases at J, with 10 bases between. Germline-derived CDR1 and CDR2 are LNHNV and YYDKDF (reference sequence). The chain recombines TRBV15 with TRBJ1-2; D not certain. This TCR was recovered from a girl between 5 and 17 years old with cystic fibrosis. Specimen: blood. CDR3 in DNA: TGTGCCACCAGCAGAGACCAGCGAAGAGGCTACACCTTC. Protein product: CATSRDQRRGYTF.